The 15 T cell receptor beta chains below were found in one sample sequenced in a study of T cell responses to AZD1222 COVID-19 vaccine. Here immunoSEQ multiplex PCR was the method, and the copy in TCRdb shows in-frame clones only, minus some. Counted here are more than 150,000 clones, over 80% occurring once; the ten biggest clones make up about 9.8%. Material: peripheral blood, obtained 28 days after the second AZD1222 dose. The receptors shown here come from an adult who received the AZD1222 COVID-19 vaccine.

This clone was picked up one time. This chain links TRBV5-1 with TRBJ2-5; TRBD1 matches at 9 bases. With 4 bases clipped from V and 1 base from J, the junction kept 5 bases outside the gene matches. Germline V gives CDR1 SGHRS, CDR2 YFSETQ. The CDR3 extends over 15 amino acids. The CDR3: CASSRTGAFQETQYF. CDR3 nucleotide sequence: TGCGCCAGCAGCAGGACAGGGGCCTTCCAAGAGACCCAGTACTTC.

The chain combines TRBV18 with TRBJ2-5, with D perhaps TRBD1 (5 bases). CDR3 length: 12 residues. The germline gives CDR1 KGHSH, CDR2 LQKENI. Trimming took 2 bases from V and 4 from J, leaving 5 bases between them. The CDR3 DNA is TGTGCCAGCTCACCAACAGGAGAGACCCAGTACTTC. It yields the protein CASSPTGETQYF.

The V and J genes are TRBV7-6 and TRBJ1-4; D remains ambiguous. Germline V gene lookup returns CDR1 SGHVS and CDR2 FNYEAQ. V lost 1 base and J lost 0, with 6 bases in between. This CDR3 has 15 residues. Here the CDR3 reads CASSLGQSTNEKLFF. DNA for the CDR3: TGTGCCAGCAGCTTAGGGCAGTCAACTAATGAAAAACTGTTTTTT.

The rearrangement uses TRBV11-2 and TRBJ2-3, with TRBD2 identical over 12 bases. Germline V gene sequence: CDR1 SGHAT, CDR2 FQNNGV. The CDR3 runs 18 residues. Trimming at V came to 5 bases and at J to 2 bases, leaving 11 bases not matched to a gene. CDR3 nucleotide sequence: TGTGCCAGCAGCAAGTCTCGGACTAGCGGGAAGAACACAGATACGCAGTATTTT. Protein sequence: CASSKSRTSGKNTDTQYF.

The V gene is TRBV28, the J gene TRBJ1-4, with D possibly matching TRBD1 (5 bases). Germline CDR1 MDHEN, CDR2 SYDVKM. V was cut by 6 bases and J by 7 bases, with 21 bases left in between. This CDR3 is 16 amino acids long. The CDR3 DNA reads TGTGCCAGCAGCGACGAGGGGTGGGGGTTGAGTGAAAAACTGTTTTTT. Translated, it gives CASSDEGWGLSEKLFF.

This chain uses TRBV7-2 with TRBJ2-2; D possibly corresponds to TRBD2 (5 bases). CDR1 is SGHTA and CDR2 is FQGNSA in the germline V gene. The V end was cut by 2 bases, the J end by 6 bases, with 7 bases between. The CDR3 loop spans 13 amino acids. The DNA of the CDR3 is TGTGCCAGCAGCTTATCCGGGGCCGGGGAGCTGTTTTTT. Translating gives CASSLSGAGELFF.

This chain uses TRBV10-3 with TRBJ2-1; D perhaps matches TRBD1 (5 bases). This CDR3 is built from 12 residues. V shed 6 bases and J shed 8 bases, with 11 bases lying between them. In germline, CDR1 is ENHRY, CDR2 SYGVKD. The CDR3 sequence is CAIRQGTHEQFF. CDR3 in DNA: TGTGCCATCAGGCAGGGAACCCATGAGCAGTTCTTC.

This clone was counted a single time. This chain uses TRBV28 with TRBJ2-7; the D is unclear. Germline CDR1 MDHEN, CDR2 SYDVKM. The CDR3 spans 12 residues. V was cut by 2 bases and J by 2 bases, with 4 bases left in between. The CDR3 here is CASSLAPYEQYF. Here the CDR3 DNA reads TGTGCCAGCAGTTTAGCTCCCTACGAGCAGTACTTC.

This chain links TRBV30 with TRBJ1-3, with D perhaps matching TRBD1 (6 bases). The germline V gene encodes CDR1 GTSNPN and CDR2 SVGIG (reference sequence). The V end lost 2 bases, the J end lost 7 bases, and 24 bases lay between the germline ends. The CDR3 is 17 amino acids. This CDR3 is CAWSFTQGRPQGNTIYF. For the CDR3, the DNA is TGTGCCTGGAGTTTTACCCAAGGCCGTCCGCAGGGGAACACCATATATTTT.

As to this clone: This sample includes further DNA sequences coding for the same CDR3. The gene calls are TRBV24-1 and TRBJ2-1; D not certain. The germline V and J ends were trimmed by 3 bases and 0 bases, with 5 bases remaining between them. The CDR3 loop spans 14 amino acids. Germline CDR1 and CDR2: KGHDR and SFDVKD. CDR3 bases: TGTGCCACCAGTGATCCTCGCTCCTACAATGAGCAGTTCTTC. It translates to CATSDPRSYNEQFF.

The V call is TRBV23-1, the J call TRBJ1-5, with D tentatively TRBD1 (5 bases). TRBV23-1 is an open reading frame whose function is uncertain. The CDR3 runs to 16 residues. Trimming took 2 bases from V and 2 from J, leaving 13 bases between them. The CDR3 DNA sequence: TGCGCCAGCAGTCAACCGGGACGGAGGGGCAATCAGCCCCAGCATTTT. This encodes CASSQPGRRGNQPQHF.

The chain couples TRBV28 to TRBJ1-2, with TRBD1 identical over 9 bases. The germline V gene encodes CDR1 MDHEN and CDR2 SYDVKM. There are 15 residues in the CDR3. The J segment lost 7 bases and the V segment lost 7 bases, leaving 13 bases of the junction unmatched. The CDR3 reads CASTSGTGIVGGYTF. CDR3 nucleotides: TGTGCCAGCACTTCCGGGACAGGGATCGTTGGTGGCTACACCTTC.

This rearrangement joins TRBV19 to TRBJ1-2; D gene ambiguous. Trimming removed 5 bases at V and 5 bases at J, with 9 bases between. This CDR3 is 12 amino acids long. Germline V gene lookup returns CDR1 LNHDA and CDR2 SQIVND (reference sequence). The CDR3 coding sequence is TGTGCCAGTAGTGAGGGCGGTTATGGCTACACCTTC. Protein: CASSEGGYGYTF.

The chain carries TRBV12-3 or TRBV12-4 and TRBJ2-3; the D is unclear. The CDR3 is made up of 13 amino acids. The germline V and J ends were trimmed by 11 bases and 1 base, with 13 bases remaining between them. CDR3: CALGGVGTDTQYF. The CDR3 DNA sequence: TGTGCCTTGGGCGGAGTCGGCACAGATACGCAGTATTTT.

CDR3 nucleotides: TGTGCCTGGAGTGTGGGACAGGGGAATGAAAAACTGTTTTTT. It yields the protein CAWSVGQGNEKLFF. The chain combines TRBV30 with TRBJ1-4; 10 bases match TRBD1. This CDR3 contains 14 residues. The germline gives CDR1 GTSNPN, CDR2 SVGIG (reference sequence). V was clipped by 0 bases and J by 5 bases; unmatched bases: 0.